This T cell receptor beta chain was identified in a study of type 1 and type 2 diabetes patients. In the study overall: Participants included type 1 and type 2 diabetes patients plus nondiabetic controls. A total of fewer than 25,000,000 paired-end reads came from the whole study. The study, taken as a whole, reports: Type 2 diabetes and control samples shared highly correlated V and J usage, averaging around 0.97.

This clonotype was recorded only once. Its matching antigen is unknown. Germline V gives CDR1 WSHSY, CDR2 SAAADI. The CDR3 totals 14 residues. The germline V and J ends were trimmed by 3 bases and 0 bases, with 3 bases remaining between them. The PCR template was genomic DNA. The TCR beta CDR3 region was amplified using 30 forward and 13 reverse primers. TCRdb used MiXCR to reprocess the multiplex PCR reads, holding one entry per CDR3 protein. The table lists 250,000 or so distinct CDR3 sequences, 45% to 60% of them singletons. The receptor was isolated from a man between 18 and 35 years old with type 2 diabetes. The genes are TRBV10-2 and TRBJ2-6; D not resolved. The sequencing sample was made of peripheral blood mononuclear cells (PBMCs). The CDR3 DNA follows: TGCGCCAGCAGTGAAAACTCTGGGGCCAACGTCCTGACTTTC. It translates to CASSENSGANVLTF.